This entry features one TCR beta chain sequence. This sample was taken from a study of blood T cell repertoires in COVID-19. Turning to the study itself: The analysed material was cDNA or gDNA that came from T cells, B-cell-depleted T cells, or PBMCs.

V lost 6 bases and J lost 0; bases outside the gene matches: 14. There are 21 residues in the CDR3. Germline V gives CDR1 MNHNY, CDR2 SVGAGI (reference sequence). Authors' data handling: Scientists estimated how many nucleated cells there were by amplifying reference gene primers. Method: immunoSEQ multiplex PCR; TCRdb's copy keeps in-frame clones and lacks some. The V and J calls and clone size come from that table; D and trimming were worked out from the DNA. The profile shows 40,000 to 50,000 clones, approximately 86% of them singletons. This TCR was recovered from an elderly woman with acute or convalescent COVID-19. Sequencing was performed on peripheral blood. The genes are TRBV6-6 and TRBJ2-1; 16 nucleotides align to TRBD2. CDR3: CASSSSGTSGGAGSSYNEQFF. The CDR3 DNA reads as TGTGCCAGCAGCTCCTCCGGGACTAGCGGGGGGGCCGGGAGCTCCTACAATGAGCAGTTCTTC.